This T cell receptor (beta chain) derives from a study of CD8 T cells in Susac syndrome. Study-wide context: There were Susac syndrome patients who were therapy-naive at blood draw, others on corticosteroids, and others on intravenous immunoglobulin alone.

TEMRA cells were enriched by FACS, and CD4+ and CD8+ T cells were negatively isolated. Random hexamers served to reverse transcribe roughly 0.45 to 1 ug RNA. Multiplex PCR with immunoSEQ amplified the TCR beta CDR3 across 54 Vbeta and 13 Jbeta. TCRdb re-called the immunoSEQ multiplex PCR reads through MiXCR, storing one row per CDR3 protein. The sample consists of around 170,000 distinct CDR3 sequences, under 95% of them appearing once. The sequence was obtained from a human donor with Susac syndrome. The sequencing input was CD4+ T cells from PBMCs.

Here the CDR3 reads CATASRDNEQFF. CDR3 sequence (DNA): TGTGCCACCGCTAGTAGGGACAATGAGCAGTTCTTC. This chain uses TRBV10-3 with TRBJ2-1, with D unresolved. This CDR3 is 12 amino acids long. Trimming cost V 10 bases and J 5 bases, with 12 bases left between them. Per the germline V gene, CDR1 is ENHRY and CDR2 is SYGVKD.